A selection of T cell receptor beta chains follows, all from one sample in a study of neurological immune-mediated disorders. In TCRdb, the 5' RACE reads were re-called with MiXCR into one record per CDR3 protein. This table holds about 38,000 distinct CDR3 sequences, approximately 4.4% found once. The sample comprised CD4+ T cells from blood. These receptors were taken from a man aged 18 to 35 in good health. Both conserved end residues are part of each CDR3. The D gene is left open where the match is weak. Clone size is shown for a subset of rows, as once, few, many or a class of expanded clone.

-	TRBV5-1	TRBJ1-1	-	TGCGCCAGCAGCTTCATTCTAGGGGAGGGCACTGAAGCTTTCTTT	CASSFILGEGTEAFF
many	TRBV6-6	TRBJ2-1	TRBD2	TGTGCCAGCAGTTACCGGCAGGAGCGGGGCGATGAGCAGTTCTTC	CASSYRQERGDEQFF
many	TRBV9	TRBJ2-7	-	TGTGCCAGCAGCGTAGGTCTGCTGGACGAGCAGTACTTC	CASSVGLLDEQYF
many	TRBV7-8	TRBJ1-3	-	TGTGCCAGCGGGGGCAGCTCTGGAAACACCATATATTTT	CASGGSSGNTIYF
many	TRBV3-1	TRBJ1-5	-	TGTGCCAGCAGCCAGATAACAGGGTCCCCCCAGCATTTT	CASSQITGSPQHF
many	TRBV5-6	TRBJ2-2	TRBD2	TGTGCCAGCAGCTTGCCTAGCGGGGATAAGAACACCGGGGAGCTGTTTTTT	CASSLPSGDKNTGELFF
many	TRBV19	TRBJ1-1	-	TGTGCCAGTACAGATCTTGGCAGTTTGAACACTGAAGCTTTCTTT	CASTDLGSLNTEAFF
many	TRBV20-1	TRBJ1-5	-	TGCAGTGCTTTAGGCGCAACGGACGCCCAGCATTTT	CSALGATDAQHF
-	TRBV6-6	TRBJ1-2	-	TGTGCCAGCAGTAAGACAGGTTCAGGGGGCTACACCTTC	CASSKTGSGGYTF
many	TRBV5-1	TRBJ2-1	-	TGCGCCAGCAGCTTGTTACCGCCACTCCGCCCCAATGAGCAGTTCTTC	CASSLLPPLRPNEQFF
many	TRBV5-1	TRBJ2-2	-	TGCGCCAGCAGCGGGATGACGGAGAACACCGGGGAGCTGTTTTTT	CASSGMTENTGELFF
many	TRBV5-1	TRBJ1-4	-	TGCGCCAGCAGCTTGGAGGGGCAAACTAATGAAAAACTGTTTTTT	CASSLEGQTNEKLFF
many	TRBV18	TRBJ2-1	-	TGTGCCAGCTCGCCGGGGTTGGACAATGAGCAGTTCTTC	CASSPGLDNEQFF
many	TRBV5-1	TRBJ2-5	TRBD2	TGCGCCAGCAGCGGAAGACTAGCGGGAGAGGAGACCCAGTACTTC	CASSGRLAGEETQYF
many	TRBV20-1	TRBJ1-2	-	TGCAGTGCTAGTGCAGGGGACCTGTATGGCTACACCTTC	CSASAGDLYGYTF
many	TRBV27	TRBJ1-1	-	TGTGCCAGCAGTTCCCTCCTGCGCCAGAACACTGAAGCTTTCTTT	CASSSLLRQNTEAFF
many	TRBV6-1	TRBJ2-5	-	TGTGCCAGCAGTGAAGGTATAGGGATAGAGACCCAGTACTTC	CASSEGIGIETQYF
many	TRBV3-1	TRBJ1-6	-	TGTGCCAGCAGCCAGGTGGACGGAAATTCACCCCTCCACTTT	CASSQVDGNSPLHF
many	TRBV11-2	TRBJ2-5	-	TGTGCCAGCACCGCGCAAGAGACCCAGTACTTC	CASTAQETQYF
many	TRBV3-1	TRBJ2-1	TRBD2	TGTGCCAGCAGCCTTAGTAGCGGGGGAGTTGTTGAGCAGTTCTTC	CASSLSSGGVVEQFF
many	TRBV12-3/TRBV12-4	TRBJ1-3	-	TGTGCCAGCAGACCAAATGGAAACACCATATATTTT	CASRPNGNTIYF
many	TRBV4-2	TRBJ1-1	-	TGTGCCAGCAGCCAAGAAGGGGCCCCAGGGGACATGAACACTGAAGCTTTCTTT	CASSQEGAPGDMNTEAFF
many	TRBV3-1	TRBJ2-3	-	TGTGCCAGCAGCCAAGGGTTGAGGTTTATAGATACGCAGTATTTT	CASSQGLRFIDTQYF
many	TRBV10-3	TRBJ1-1	-	TGTGCCATCAGTGAAGGTCGTCTCTCCCAGGAACGAAACACTGAAGCTTTCTTT	CAISEGRLSQERNTEAFF
many	TRBV5-5	TRBJ2-7	TRBD1	TGTGCCAGCATCCAGGACAGGGCCCTTGGCGAGCAGTACTTC	CASIQDRALGEQYF
many	TRBV12-3/TRBV12-4	TRBJ2-3	TRBD2	TGTGCCAGCAGTTACGGGGGGGCCGGTGATACGCAGTATTTT	CASSYGGAGDTQYF
many	TRBV11-2	TRBJ2-6	-	TGTGCCAGCGAGGGTCGCTCTGGGGCCAACGTCCTGACTTTC	CASEGRSGANVLTF
many	TRBV12-3/TRBV12-4	TRBJ1-1	-	TGTGCCAGCAGTTTACGTAACCTGAACACTGAAGCTTTCTTT	CASSLRNLNTEAFF
many	TRBV18	TRBJ2-7	-	TGTGCCAGCTCGACACAGGGTGCCCTCGCGTACGAGCAGTACTTC	CASSTQGALAYEQYF
many	TRBV20-1	TRBJ1-2	TRBD1	TGCAGTGCTAGGCTGACAGGGGTCGTATTCAATGGCTACACCTTC	CSARLTGVVFNGYTF
many	TRBV24-1	TRBJ2-1	TRBD2	TGTGCCACCAGTGATTCTGGAGCTAGCGGGGGGGCGAACAATGAGCAGTTCTTC	CATSDSGASGGANNEQFF
many	TRBV2	TRBJ1-2	-	TGTGCCAGCAGTGGACCGAACCCGGGCGGCTACACCTTC	CASSGPNPGGYTF
many	TRBV6-2/TRBV6-3	TRBJ2-2	-	TGTGCCAGCAGTTATTCCCTTGGACAGCCGAACACCGGGGAGCTGTTTTTT	CASSYSLGQPNTGELFF
many	TRBV10-3	TRBJ2-7	-	TGTGCCATCAGAGGGGGGTCCTACGAGCAGTACTTC	CAIRGGSYEQYF
many	TRBV3-1	TRBJ2-5	-	TGTGCCAGCAGCCAAGCTCTTGGGCGGGGTGGGAAGACCCAGTACTTC	CASSQALGRGGKTQYF
many	TRBV5-5	TRBJ2-3	-	TGTGCCAGCAGCTCGGGTGGCAGCACAGATACGCAGTATTTT	CASSSGGSTDTQYF
many	TRBV19	TRBJ1-2	-	TGTGCCAGTAGTATACAGGACTATGGCTACACCTTC	CASSIQDYGYTF
many	TRBV14	TRBJ2-1	TRBD1	TGTGCCAGCAGCCCGAGGGGGCACAATGAGCAGTTCTTC	CASSPRGHNEQFF
many	TRBV9	TRBJ1-2	TRBD1	TGTGCCAGCAGCCAGGGACAGGGGGTCTATGGCTACACCTTC	CASSQGQGVYGYTF
many	TRBV29-1	TRBJ1-2	-	TGCAGCGTTGAAGATGGGAAAACCTATGGCTACACCTTC	CSVEDGKTYGYTF
many	TRBV18	TRBJ2-7	TRBD1	TGTGCCAGCTCAGCGGGACAGGGCAACGAGCAGTACTTC	CASSAGQGNEQYF
many	TRBV27	TRBJ1-5	-	TGTGCCAGCAGTCCGGCAAACGGACGGAGCAATCAGCCCCAGCATTTT	CASSPANGRSNQPQHF
many	TRBV27	TRBJ1-1	-	TGTGCCAGCAGGGCCTGGAGGAACACTGAAGCTTTCTTT	CASRAWRNTEAFF
many	TRBV7-3	TRBJ1-1	-	TGTGCCAGCAGCCCCCGGGGGATCGGTGAAGCTTTCTTT	CASSPRGIGEAFF
many	TRBV5-1	TRBJ2-6	TRBD1	TGCGCCAGCAGCTCAAAAGGGGGCTCAGGGGCCAACGTCCTGACTTTC	CASSSKGGSGANVLTF
many	TRBV5-1	TRBJ2-2	-	TGCGCCAGCAGCTCAAAAGCGGGCGCGAACACCGGGGAGCTGTTTTTT	CASSSKAGANTGELFF
medium-sized	TRBV20-1	TRBJ1-1	-	TGCAGTGCTAGGCCGGGGAGCGGGCACACTGAAGCTTTCTTT	CSARPGSGHTEAFF
many	TRBV7-2	TRBJ2-4	-	TGTGCCAGCAGCCCCTCCTTTCTGGACATTCAGTACTTC	CASSPSFLDIQYF
few	TRBV5-4	TRBJ1-3	-	TGTGCCAGCAGCTCGGACAGTGGAAACACCATATATTTT	CASSSDSGNTIYF